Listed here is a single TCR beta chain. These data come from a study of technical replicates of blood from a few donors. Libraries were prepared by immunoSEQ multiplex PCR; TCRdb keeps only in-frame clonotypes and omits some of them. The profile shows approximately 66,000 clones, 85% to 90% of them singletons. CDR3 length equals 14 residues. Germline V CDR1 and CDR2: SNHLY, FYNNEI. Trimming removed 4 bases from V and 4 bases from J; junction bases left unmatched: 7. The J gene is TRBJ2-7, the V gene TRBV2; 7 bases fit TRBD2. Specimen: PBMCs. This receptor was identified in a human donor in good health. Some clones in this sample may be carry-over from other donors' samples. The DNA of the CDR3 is TGTGCCAGCAGTGGTACTAGCGCCCGTTACGAGCAGTACTTC. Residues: CASSGTSARYEQYF.